This T cell receptor beta chain was identified in a study of blood T cell repertoires in COVID-19. Sequenced by immunoSEQ multiplex PCR; TCRdb stores in-frame clones only, minus some. The data contain tens of thousands of clones, over 75% of them singletons. V was cut by 5 bases and J by 1 base, with 17 bases left in between. The CDR3 contains 16 residues. CDR1 and CDR2 from the germline V gene are LNHDA and SQIVND (reference sequence). The sequence was collected from a man at least 80 years old with COVID-19, enrolled during active disease. The chain links TRBV19 to TRBJ1-1; D possibly corresponds to TRBD1 (5 bases). Sequenced: peripheral blood. This CDR3 reads CASSLLRATGNTEAFF. CDR3 coding DNA: TGTGCCAGTAGTCTCCTCAGGGCGACCGGGAACACTGAAGCTTTCTTT.